This T cell receptor beta chain was recovered during a study of T cell clones after liver transplantation. As for the study in general: Draws occurred before transplant, before withdrawal, and after complete or failed withdrawal.

The CDR3 length is 17 residues. Trimming cost V 1 base and J 1 base, with 13 bases left between them. Per germline, CDR1 MNHNS and CDR2 SASEGT. TCRdb's copy holds only in-frame clones and misses some; the assay was immunoSEQ multiplex PCR. The table records roughly 73,000 clones, 80% of them present only once. This sample comprised CD4+ T cells from blood, obtained before liver transplant. The V call is TRBV6-1, the J call TRBJ2-2; perhaps TRBD2 as D (6 bases). The clonotype comes from a human donor who received a liver transplant. The CDR3 is CASSEEGRRVNTGELFF. In DNA form, the CDR3 reads TGTGCCAGCAGTGAAGAGGGGAGGCGGGTGAACACCGGGGAGCTGTTTTTT.